Following are 20 T cell receptor beta chains from one sample sequenced in a study of CD8 T cells in Susac syndrome. Reverse transcription of roughly 0.45 to 1 ug RNA was performed with random hexamers. TCRdb reprocessed the immunoSEQ multiplex PCR reads with MiXCR, giving one entry per CDR3 protein. This sample has some 110,000 distinct CDR3 sequences; more than 85% occur once, and the top ten carry roughly 0.33%. Sequencing was performed on CD8+ T cells from PBMCs. The source of these receptors is a human donor with multiple sclerosis.

The chain recombines TRBV6-5 with TRBJ2-7, with a weak D call TRBD2 (5 bases). The germline gives CDR1 MNHEY, CDR2 SVGAGI. V lost 0 bases and J 5 bases, leaving 8 bases between the germline ends. The CDR3 runs to 13 residues. CDR3 amino acids: CASSYSEADEQYF. CDR3 nucleotide sequence: TGTGCCAGCAGTTACTCGGAGGCTGACGAGCAGTACTTC.

This sequence joins TRBV24-1 and TRBJ2-5, with 12 bases aligning to TRBD1. The V gene end was trimmed by 9 bases and the J gene end by 5 bases; junction bases not matched to a gene: 9. Germline CDR1 and CDR2: KGHDR and SFDVKD. CDR3 length equals 15 residues. The CDR3 region is CATSGRDRGRETQYF. CDR3 sequence (DNA): TGTGCCACCTCCGGACGGGACAGGGGGCGGGAGACCCAGTACTTC.

The gene calls are TRBV4-1 and TRBJ2-7; D remains ambiguous. V was pared by 0 bases and J by 0 bases, with 9 bases between. The CDR3 is made up of 15 amino acids. Germline CDR1 is MGHRA and CDR2 is YSYEKL. The CDR3 nucleotides read TGCGCCAGCAGCCAAGATTCCGGAAACTCCTACGAGCAGTACTTC. Its translation is CASSQDSGNSYEQYF.

The chain uses TRBV13 and TRBJ1-4; D possibly corresponds to TRBD1 (6 bases). Germline values: CDR1 PRHDT, CDR2 FYEKMQ (reference sequence). Between the trimmed V and J ends, which lost 5 bases and 3 bases, there was a span of 10 bases. The CDR3 consists of 14 residues. CDR3 sequence: CASSLGTPNEKLFF. CDR3 nucleotides: TGTGCCAGCAGCCTCGGGACACCTAATGAAAAACTGTTTTTT.

This rearrangement joins TRBV5-6 to TRBJ1-6; D call uncertain. V lost 3 bases and J 11 bases, leaving 12 bases between the germline ends. In germline, CDR1 is SGHDT, CDR2 YYEEEE. The CDR3 length is 13 residues. CDR3 loop: CASSSGPTPPLHF. In nucleotides, the CDR3 is TGTGCCAGCAGCTCCGGACCTACCCCACCCCTCCACTTT.

The chain carries TRBV15 and TRBJ2-7; 8 bases agree with TRBD1. CDR1 is LNHNV and CDR2 is YYDKDF in the germline V gene (reference sequence). With V trimmed by 2 bases and J by 3 bases, 9 bases remained unmatched. The CDR3 extends over 16 amino acids. CDR3 amino acids: CATSRTTGTGVYEQYF. The CDR3 DNA sequence: TGTGCCACCAGCAGAACTACCGGGACAGGAGTCTACGAGCAGTACTTC.

The chain carries TRBV9 and TRBJ2-4, with a tentative D call TRBD2 (7 bases). The CDR3 totals 16 residues. V was clipped by 0 bases and J by 5 bases, with 15 bases between them. Germline-derived CDR1 and CDR2 are SGDLS and YYNGEE. CDR3: CASSVAGAGVQNIQYF. The DNA of the CDR3 is TGTGCCAGCAGCGTAGCGGGGGCGGGAGTCCAAAACATTCAGTACTTC.

At least ten counts were recorded for this clonotype. This chain uses TRBV13 with TRBJ2-2; D not resolved. The CDR3 extends over 15 amino acids. Germline CDR1 PRHDT, CDR2 FYEKMQ (reference sequence). Trimming left V 1 base short and J 6 bases short, with 12 bases between. The CDR3, as DNA: TGTGCCAGCAGCTTAGAAGGTGGGGATCCCGGGGAGCTGTTTTTT. This sequence encodes CASSLEGGDPGELFF.

The chain links TRBV4-1 to TRBJ2-7, with D unclear. The germline gives CDR1 MGHRA, CDR2 YSYEKL. The ends were cut back, 1 base at V and 3 bases at J, with 13 bases in the middle. This CDR3 is 15 amino acids long. The CDR3 here is CASSQVLNRDYEQYF. The CDR3 region has the DNA TGCGCCAGCAGCCAAGTTCTCAATAGAGACTACGAGCAGTACTTC.

This chain joins TRBV7-9 and TRBJ2-5; D remains unclear. There are 13 residues in the CDR3. Trimming cost V 5 bases and J 3 bases, with 10 bases left between them. Germline loops: CDR1 SEHNR, CDR2 FQNEAQ (reference sequence). CDR3 nucleotide sequence: TGTGCCAGCAGCCGTCCCCCGAAAGAGACCCAGTACTTC. As protein: CASSRPPKETQYF. Based on the CDR3 plus reference TRBV7-9 and TRBJ2-5, the full variable domain is DTGVSQNPRHKITKRGQNVTFRCDPISEHNRLYWYRQTLGQGPEFLTYFQNEAQLEKSRLLSDRFSAERPKGSFSTLEIQRTEQGDSAMYLCASSRPPKETQYFGPGTRLLVL.

The V and J genes are TRBV6-5 and TRBJ2-2; D unresolved. Germline CDR1 reads MNHEY; CDR2 reads SVGAGI. V was shortened by 6 bases and J by 6 bases, with 11 bases between the two germline ends. CDR3 size: 13 residues. The CDR3 DNA is TGTGCCAGCAGCCCAATCCAGCCCGGGGAGCTGTTTTTT. It is translated as CASSPIQPGELFF.

This clonotype was counted a single time. No conserved phenylalanine or tryptophan ends this CDR3, so it is likely a read error. CDR3 in amino acids: CSAHRSGRGYEQYL. The DNA of the CDR3 is TGCAGTGCTCACCGTTCAGGGAGGGGCTACGAGCAGTACTTG. This chain connects TRBV20-1 to TRBJ2-7; 7 bases are a match to TRBD2. This CDR3 region has 14 residues. Germline-derived CDR1 and CDR2 are DFQATT and SNEGSKA (reference sequence). The V segment lost 5 bases and the J segment 3 bases; nucleotides outside the gene matches: 10.

The chain carries TRBV3-1 and TRBJ2-2, with D maybe TRBD1 (6 bases). This CDR3 is 14 amino acids long. Germline V gives CDR1 LGHDT, CDR2 YNNKEL (reference sequence). Trimming shortened V by 3 bases and J by 5 bases, and 10 bases separated the two germline ends. This chain's CDR3 is CASSQGTGTGELFF. Written as DNA, the CDR3 is TGTGCCAGCAGCCAGGGAACAGGGACCGGGGAGCTGTTTTTT.

With respect to this clonotype: One junction end does not reproduce the germline sequence, and a read error may be involved. The chain recombines TRBV24-1 with TRBJ2-1, with 12 bases lining up with TRBD2. This CDR3 has 15 amino acids. In germline, CDR1 is KGHDR, CDR2 SFDVKD. CDR3 sequence: CATSGLTSGGHEQFF. The CDR3, as DNA: TGTGCCACCAGTGGTTTGACTAGCGGGGGCCATGAGCAGTTCTTC.

The count of this clonotype is one. The rearrangement joins TRBV12-3 or TRBV12-4 to TRBJ1-1, with D possibly being TRBD1 (5 bases). Deletions cut 3 bases from V and 3 bases from J, with 11 bases between. This CDR3 comprises 14 residues. The DNA for the CDR3 is TGTGCCAGCAGTTTTGGCAGAGGGGACACTGAAGCTTTCTTT. Encoded protein: CASSFGRGDTEAFF.

This clonotype has just one count. The J gene is TRBJ1-6, the V gene TRBV4-1, with a weak D call TRBD1 (6 bases). Germline values: CDR1 MGHRA, CDR2 YSYEKL. The CDR3 extends over 16 amino acids. V lost 1 base to trimming and J lost 9 bases, with 16 bases between them. CDR3 nucleotides: TGCGCCAGCAGCCAAGGGGACCGGGACATCAGTTCACCCCTCCACTTT. The encoded protein is CASSQGDRDISSPLHF.

This chain links TRBV2 with TRBJ1-3; no definite D call. Trimming left V 6 bases short and J 0 bases short, with 6 bases between. Germline-derived CDR1 and CDR2 are SNHLY and FYNNEI. The CDR3 has 13 residues. This CDR3 reads CASRDISGNTIYF. The DNA of the CDR3 is TGTGCCAGCAGGGATATCTCTGGAAACACCATATATTTT.

V gene TRBV5-1 combines with J gene TRBJ2-5; D is possibly TRBD2 (5 bases). CDR1 and CDR2 from the germline V gene are SGHRS and YFSETQ. Trimming removed 6 bases at V and 10 bases at J, with 13 bases between. The CDR3 runs to 11 residues. This CDR3 reads CASTGRGGQYF. CDR3 nucleotides: TGCGCCAGCACCGGACGGGGTGGCCAGTACTTC.

The chain links TRBV29-1 to TRBJ1-2; D is unclear. The CDR3 runs 13 residues. Germline V gene sequence: CDR1 SQVTM, CDR2 ANQGSEA. Trimming took off 4 bases at V and 3 bases at J, with 12 bases between the two ends. The CDR3 here is CSVAGGEDYGYTF. In DNA, the CDR3 is TGCAGCGTTGCAGGAGGTGAAGACTATGGCTACACCTTC.

This clonotype showed up just a few times. The chain carries TRBV7-9 and TRBJ2-7; D may be TRBD1 or TRBD2 (5 bases each). V shed 0 bases and J shed 9 bases, with 15 bases lying between them. This CDR3 spans 14 amino acids. The germline V gene has CDR1 SEHNR and CDR2 FQNEAQ (reference sequence). The CDR3 loop is CASSLARDVSLQYF. In DNA, the CDR3 is TGTGCCAGCAGCTTAGCCCGGGACGTATCGCTGCAGTACTTC.